The rows below give T cell receptor beta chains drawn from one sample of a study of OX40 agonist ivuxolimab in advanced cancers. The assay was immunoSEQ multiplex PCR, and TCRdb's table has in-frame clones only and misses some. The data contain about 99,000 clones, 94% of them singletons. The sample was CD4+ or CD8+ T cells sorted from blood, taken in a trial of the OX40 agonist ivuxolimab. The receptor set was obtained from an adult with an advanced solid tumor such as melanoma, head and neck, liver or kidney cancer. Each CDR3 is given without its conserved first and last residue. Each record gives: V gene, J gene, CDR3 protein.

>TRBV6-5|TRBJ1-5
ASSLAGGINQPQH
>TRBV7-2|TRBJ1-5
ASSLGGGRVDQPQH
>TRBV5-1|TRBJ1-2
ASSPDRSYGYT
>TRBV27|TRBJ1-2
ASSLGVPYGYT
>TRBV19|TRBJ2-3
ASTLSTGHPTDTQY
>TRBV7-8|TRBJ2-7
ASRHGVLTYEQY
>TRBV19|TRBJ1-5
ASSILGWNQPQH
>TRBV9|TRBJ2-3
ASRDINGGSGRVADTQY
>TRBV7-7|TRBJ2-1
ASSSDSLGNEQF
>TRBV6-6|TRBJ2-7
ASSYPGQGTYEQY
>TRBV30|TRBJ2-1
AISHLTSYNEQF
>TRBV4-3|TRBJ1-2
ASSLRTGGNYGYT
>TRBV29-1|TRBJ2-1
SVTEGPNEQF
>TRBV10-3|TRBJ2-1
AIRRLLAGDKNEQF
>TRBV10-3|TRBJ1-3
AISEGGLISGNTIY
>TRBV9|TRBJ2-1
ASRPGQDYNEQF
>TRBV6-5|TRBJ1-5
ASSRQLNQPQH
>TRBV4-3|TRBJ2-7
ASSLRAGEGEQY
>TRBV28|TRBJ1-3
ASSLDPAGNTIY
>TRBV28|TRBJ2-7
ASSPIRQGAAYEQY